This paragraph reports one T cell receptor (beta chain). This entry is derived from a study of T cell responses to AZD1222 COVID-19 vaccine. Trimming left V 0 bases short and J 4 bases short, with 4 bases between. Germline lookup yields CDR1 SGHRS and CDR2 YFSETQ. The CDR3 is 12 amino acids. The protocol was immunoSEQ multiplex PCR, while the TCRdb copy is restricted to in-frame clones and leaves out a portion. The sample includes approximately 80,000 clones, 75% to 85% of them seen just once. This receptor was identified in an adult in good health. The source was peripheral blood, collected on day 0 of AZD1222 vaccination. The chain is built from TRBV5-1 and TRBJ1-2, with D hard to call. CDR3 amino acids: CASSLDFYGYTF. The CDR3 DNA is TGCGCCAGCAGCTTGGATTTCTATGGCTACACCTTC.